Listed below are T cell receptor beta chains from one sample, sequenced in a study of T cell responses to AZD1222 COVID-19 vaccine. The protocol was immunoSEQ multiplex PCR, while the TCRdb copy is restricted to in-frame clones and leaves out a portion. The repertoire holds under 95,000 clones, with 85% to 90% as singletons. This specimen was peripheral blood, taken 28 days after the second AZD1222 dose. These receptor sequences come from an adult who received the AZD1222 COVID-19 vaccine. The CDR3 runs from the conserved cysteine through the conserved F or W. Fields, in order: V gene, D gene, J gene, CDR3 DNA, CDR3 protein. A D gene is named only where the DNA matches it firmly.

>TRBV4-1|TRBD2|TRBJ2-5
TGCGCCAGCAGCCAAGGTGGTCTAGCGGGGGGTGAGACCCAGTACTTC
CASSQGGLAGGETQYF
>TRBV9|NA|TRBJ2-2
TGTGCCAGCAGCGTAGTCGAGGGTACCGGGGAGCTGTTTTTT
CASSVVEGTGELFF
>TRBV5-1|NA|TRBJ2-3
TGCGCCAGCAGACGTAGACAGAGCACAGATACGCAGTATTTT
CASRRRQSTDTQYF
>TRBV18|NA|TRBJ1-1
TGTGCCAGCTCACGCAACGGACAGTCAAACACTGAAGCTTTCTTT
CASSRNGQSNTEAFF
>TRBV24-1|TRBD1|TRBJ1-2
TGTGCCACCAGTGACCCGGGGACAGGGGGCTCCTATGGCTACACCTTC
CATSDPGTGGSYGYTF
>TRBV7-3|NA|TRBJ1-1
TGTGCCAGCAGCTTAGGGTTTGGGGCTGAAGCTTTCTTT
CASSLGFGAEAFF
>TRBV5-1|NA|TRBJ2-6
TGCGCCAGCAGCCGAGGACAGAGCTCTGGGGCCAACGTCCTGACTTTC
CASSRGQSSGANVLTF
>TRBV28|TRBD2|TRBJ2-7
TGTGCCAGCAGTTTAGCCTCGGCGGGGGGAGGCCACGAGCAGTACTTC
CASSLASAGGGHEQYF
>TRBV27|TRBD2|TRBJ2-5
TGTGCCAGCAGTTACCTTAGCGGGGACTCCCCGGAGACCCAGTACTTC
CASSYLSGDSPETQYF
>TRBV19|TRBD1|TRBJ2-5
TGTGCCAGTAGCGTGGGGGCCGGGACAGGGGGAGTAGAGACCCAGTACTTC
CASSVGAGTGGVETQYF
>TRBV28|TRBD1|TRBJ1-4
TGTGCCAGCAGTTTCTTAGACAGGGGGGGCGAAAAACTGTTTTTT
CASSFLDRGGEKLFF